This T cell receptor beta chain originates from a study of control samples from healthy donors and cancer patients. V lost 5 bases and J lost 3; bases outside the gene matches: 11. The CDR3 is made up of 16 amino acids. Germline V gene lookup returns CDR1 PRHDT and CDR2 FYEKMQ (reference sequence). The method was immunoSEQ multiplex PCR; TCRdb's version includes in-frame clones alone and lacks a portion of them. The data hold about 86,000 clones, with approximately 93% observed a single time. Material for sequencing was blood. The clonotype was recovered from a woman younger than 45 in good health. The chain employs TRBV13 and TRBJ2-7; TRBD1 agrees at 9 bases. CDR3 in amino acids: CASSPSGQGVLYEQYF. In nucleotides, the CDR3 is TGTGCCAGCAGCCCATCGGGACAGGGAGTACTCTACGAGCAGTACTTC.